This T cell receptor (beta chain) derives from a study of cytomegalovirus exposure and HLA in healthy donors. This clone was picked up a small number of times. What it binds is unknown. Study observations and caveats: Analysis performed later showed TCR beta chains linked to HLA being more clonally expanded than equally common others.

In the PCR, 60 Vbeta and 13 Jbeta primers were used. Clones were read by immunoSEQ multiplex PCR, and TCRdb kept only the in-frame ones, dropping some. The table records roughly 120,000 clones, approximately 80% of them present only once. Deletions cut 3 bases from V and 7 bases from J, with 18 bases between. CDR1 LGHNA and CDR2 YSLEER come from the germline V gene. This CDR3 has 15 amino acids. Sequencing used PBMCs. This chain connects TRBV4-3 to TRBJ1-2, with D uncertain. This clonotype was obtained from a man in his fifties or sixties in good health and CMV-seronegative. The CDR3 reads CASSQSWVVRSGYTF. CDR3 DNA: TGCGCCAGCAGCCAGTCCTGGGTCGTTAGGAGTGGCTACACCTTC.